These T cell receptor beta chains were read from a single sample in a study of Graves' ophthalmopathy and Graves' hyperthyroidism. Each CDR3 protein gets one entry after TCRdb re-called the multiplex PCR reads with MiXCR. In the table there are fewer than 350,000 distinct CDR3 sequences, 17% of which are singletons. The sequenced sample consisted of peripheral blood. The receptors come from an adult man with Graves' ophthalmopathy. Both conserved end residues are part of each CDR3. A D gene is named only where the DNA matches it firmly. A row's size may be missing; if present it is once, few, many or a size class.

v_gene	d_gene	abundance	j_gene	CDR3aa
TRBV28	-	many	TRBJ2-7	CASRLLGETYEQYF
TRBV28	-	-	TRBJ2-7	CASTPGIILYEQYF
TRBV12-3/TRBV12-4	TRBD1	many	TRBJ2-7	CASSLEDRAYEQYF
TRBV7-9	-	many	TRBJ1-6	CASSLASSPLHF
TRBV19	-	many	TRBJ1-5	CASSLAKGNQPQHF
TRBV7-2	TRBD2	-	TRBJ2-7	CASSLERLAYEQYF
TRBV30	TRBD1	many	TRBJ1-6	CAWKTGVNSPLHF
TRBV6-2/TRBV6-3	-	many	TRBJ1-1	CASREQLKEAFF
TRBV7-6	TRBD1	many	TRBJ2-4	CASSLGTGGFGTKNIQYF
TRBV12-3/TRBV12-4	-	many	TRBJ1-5	CASSSPSTFEPQPQHF
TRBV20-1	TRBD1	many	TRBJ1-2	CSARDLGQGAYGYTF
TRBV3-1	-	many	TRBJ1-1	CASSQEPSRISRNTEAFF
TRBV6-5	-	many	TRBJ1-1	CASSYRGGSVTEAFF
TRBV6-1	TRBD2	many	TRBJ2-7	CASRDSSGSSYEQYF
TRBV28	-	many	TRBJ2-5	CASSFDRLQETQYF
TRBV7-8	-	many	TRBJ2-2	CASSLAVNTGELFF
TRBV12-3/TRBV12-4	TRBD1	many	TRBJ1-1	CASRTGGEVAFF